A single sample is the source of the 10 T cell receptor beta chains below, sequenced in a study of T cells in Graves' hyperthyroidism and ophthalmopathy. RNA transcripts provided the source from which TCR beta CDR3 regions were amplified. A first-round RT-PCR of the TCR CDR3 used the HTBI primer set. TCRdb passed the multiplex PCR reads through MiXCR, listing each CDR3 protein once. The sample contains around 500,000 distinct CDR3 sequences, around 14% of which appear only once. Sequenced material: blood. The receptors stem from a woman aged 18-29 years with Graves' hyperthyroidism.

Many counts were recorded for this clonotype. The chain links TRBV6-1 to TRBJ2-1, with a weak D call TRBD1 (8 bases). CDR3 length: 14 amino acids. In germline, CDR1 is MNHNS, CDR2 SASEGT. V was shortened by 6 bases and J by 6 bases, with 15 bases between the two germline ends. CDR3 region: CASRGGTGGNEQFF. CDR3 coding DNA: TGTGCCAGCAGGGGAGGGACAGGAGGCAATGAGCAGTTCTTC.

The V call is TRBV25-1, the J call TRBJ2-3; 9 nucleotides agree with TRBD2. Germline V gene sequence: CDR1 MGHDK, CDR2 SYGVNS. V gave up 2 bases and J gave up 4 bases; unmatched junction bases: 10. The CDR3 spans 17 residues. CDR3 sequence: CASSEKTSGLWADTQYF. The CDR3 DNA reads TGTGCCAGCAGTGAAAAGACTAGCGGCTTGTGGGCAGATACGCAGTATTTT.

This chain joins TRBV12-3 or TRBV12-4 and TRBJ1-2, with no clear D. CDR3 length: 14 residues. V lost 6 bases and J lost 8, with 19 bases in between. CDR3 region: CASSRPGESEGYTF. The CDR3 bases are TGTGCCAGCAGCCGGCCAGGAGAAAGCGAGGGCTACACCTTC.

There are many counts of this clonotype. V usage is TRBV12-3 or TRBV12-4 and J usage is TRBJ2-1; D is possibly TRBD2 (6 bases). The V and J ends lost 1 base and 3 bases respectively, with 13 bases between them. The CDR3 runs to 16 residues. The CDR3 DNA reads as TGTGCCAGCAGTTTAGTGGTGGGAGCGGGCTACAATGAGCAGTTCTTC. Translation gives CASSLVVGAGYNEQFF.

The genes are TRBV4-2 and TRBJ1-5; TRBD1 agrees at 7 bases. CDR3 length: 17 residues. CDR1 and CDR2 from the germline V gene are LGHNA and YNFKEQ. Trimming removed 2 bases from V and 6 bases from J; junction bases left unmatched: 13. CDR3 protein: CASSQNDGEGAGQPQHF. CDR3 DNA: TGTGCCAGCAGCCAAAACGACGGTGAGGGGGCGGGTCAGCCCCAGCATTTT.

In its sample, this clonotype was seen many times. The chain carries TRBV18 and TRBJ1-1; D possibly corresponds to TRBD1 (6 bases). CDR3 length: 15 residues. Germline lookup yields CDR1 KGHSH and CDR2 LQKENI. The ends were cut back, 6 bases at V and 1 base at J, with 15 bases in the middle. CDR3 sequence (DNA): TGTGCCAGCTCCCTCACAGGGTACCCGAACACTGAAGCTTTCTTT. Its protein is CASSLTGYPNTEAFF.

This clonotype has at least ten counts. V is TRBV20-1 and J is TRBJ2-1, with D tentatively TRBD1 (6 bases). Trimming stripped 5 bases from V and 3 bases from J, with 11 bases between. The CDR3 is made up of 13 amino acids. Germline V CDR1 and CDR2: DFQATT, SNEGSKA (reference sequence). CDR3 loop: CSAGGQLYNEQFF. CDR3 DNA sequence: TGCAGTGCTGGCGGACAGCTCTACAATGAGCAGTTCTTC.

At least ten counts were recorded for this clonotype. The V call is TRBV6-1, the J call TRBJ1-5; no reliable D call. Germline lookup yields CDR1 MNHNS and CDR2 SASEGT. The length of the CDR3 is 15 residues. V lost 6 bases, J lost 4 bases, and 16 bases lay in between. The CDR3: CASSLRFEGNQPQHF. The CDR3 nucleotides are TGTGCCAGCAGCCTCCGGTTCGAGGGAAATCAGCCCCAGCATTTT.

This clonotype appeared many times. The rearrangement links TRBV2 to TRBJ2-1; 7 nucleotides line up with TRBD1. Germline V gene lookup returns CDR1 SNHLY and CDR2 FYNNEI. Trimming cost V 4 bases and J 7 bases; bases outside gene matches: 7. This CDR3 region has 14 residues. In nucleotides, the CDR3 is TGTGCCAGCAGTGTACACAGGGGTGCGAATGAGCAGTTCTTC. Translation gives CASSVHRGANEQFF.

The chain has TRBV15 and TRBJ1-2, with TRBD1 identical over 7 bases. The V and J ends lost 3 bases and 2 bases, in that order; junction bases with no gene match: 3. CDR1 and CDR2 from the germline V gene are LNHNV and YYDKDF (reference sequence). The CDR3 is 14 residues long. In nucleotides, the CDR3 is TGTGCCACCAGCAGTGGCAGGGGGAACTATGGCTACACCTTC. Translation gives CATSSGRGNYGYTF. The full variable domain, rest sourced from reference TRBV15 and TRBJ1-2, is DAMVIQNPRYQVTQFGKPVTLSCSQTLNHNVMYWYQQKSSQAPKLLFHYYDKDFNNEADTPDNFQSRRPNTSFCFLDIRSPGLGDTAMYLCATSSGRGNYGYTFGSGTRLTVV.